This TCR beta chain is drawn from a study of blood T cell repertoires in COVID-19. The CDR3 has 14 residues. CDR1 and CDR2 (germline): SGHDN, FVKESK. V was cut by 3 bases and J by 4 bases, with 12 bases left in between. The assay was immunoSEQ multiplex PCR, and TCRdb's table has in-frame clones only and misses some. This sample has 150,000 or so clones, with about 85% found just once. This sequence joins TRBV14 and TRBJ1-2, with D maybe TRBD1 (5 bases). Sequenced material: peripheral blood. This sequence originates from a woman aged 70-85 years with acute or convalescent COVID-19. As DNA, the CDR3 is TGTGCCAGCAGCCAGATGACAGTAAGCTATGGCTACACCTTC. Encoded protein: CASSQMTVSYGYTF.